This TCR beta chain derives from a study of blood T cell repertoires in COVID-19. The length of the CDR3 is 18 residues. The germline CDR1 and CDR2 sequences are LNHDA and SQIVND (reference sequence). The V gene end was trimmed by 7 bases and the J gene end by 0 bases; junction bases not matched to a gene: 6. Clones were read by immunoSEQ multiplex PCR, and TCRdb kept only the in-frame ones, dropping some. The repertoire consists of roughly 110,000 clones, with 70% to 90% occurring once and the leading ten covering 4.9%. This clonotype was sampled from a man aged 40-50 years with active or convalescent COVID-19. Sequencing input: peripheral blood. This sequence joins TRBV19 and TRBJ2-2; 15 nucleotides agree with TRBD2. The CDR3: CASTKGLAGGSNTGELFF. The CDR3 DNA reads TGTGCCAGTACCAAGGGACTAGCGGGAGGCTCGAACACCGGGGAGCTGTTTTTT.